This TCR beta chain was obtained from a study of control samples from healthy donors and cancer patients. The CDR3 covers 15 residues. Germline-derived CDR1 and CDR2 are SGHRS and YFSETQ. V was pared by 1 base and J by 1 base, with 11 bases between. The sample holds a few counts of this clone. This table comes from immunoSEQ multiplex PCR, and its TCRdb copy is limited to in-frame clones, with some not included. This table holds about 130,000 clones, 75% to 95% found once. Source material: blood. The sequence derives from a young man in good health. The V gene is TRBV5-1, the J gene TRBJ1-1; D perhaps matches TRBD1 (6 bases). In DNA form, the CDR3 reads TGCGCCAGCAGCTTGTCGGGGGCACCGAACACTGAAGCTTTCTTT. This gives the protein CASSLSGAPNTEAFF.